This TCR beta chain was found in a study of blood T cell repertoires in COVID-19. Overall study context: PBMCs, B-cell-depleted T cells, or T cells provided the cDNA or gDNA that made up the material.

Original handling: For nucleated cells, counts were estimated from reference gene primer amplification. Profiled with immunoSEQ multiplex PCR; TCRdb holds only in-frame clones, not every one. V, J and clone size are those of that table, while D and trimming were read from the DNA. This table has 100,000 to 120,000 clones, 85% appearing once. V lost 5 bases, J lost 2 bases, and 1 base stayed unmatched. This CDR3 is 14 amino acids long. Germline loops: CDR1 LNHDA, CDR2 SQIVND (reference sequence). The specimen sequenced was peripheral blood. The sequence was collected from a human donor in a cohort sampled during active COVID-19. The rearrangement joins TRBV19 to TRBJ2-1; 9 bases fit TRBD2. CDR3 DNA: TGTGCCAGTAGTGGCGGGGGGGCCTACAATGAGCAGTTCTTC. Translating gives CASSGGGAYNEQFF.